The present T cell receptor (beta chain) was sequenced within a study of CD8 T cells in ankylosing spondylitis. TCRdb ran MiXCR on the 5' RACE reads and lists one entry per CDR3 protein. The data hold about 360,000 distinct CDR3 sequences, with roughly 20% observed a single time. The V end was cut by 7 bases, the J end by 1 base, with 13 bases between. The CDR3 contains 14 residues. Per the germline V gene, CDR1 is MNHEY and CDR2 is SMNVEV (reference sequence). As regards this clonotype: Antigen unknown.

Study results and caveats: Matched ankylosing spondylitis synovial fluid reportedly contained a significantly enriched population of disease-linked clones.

The clonotype originates from a male donor with ankylosing spondylitis or in good health (not recorded which). Input material: blood, either unsorted or a sorted T cell fraction (not recorded which). This chain joins TRBV27 and TRBJ1-1; D uncertain. CDR3 DNA sequence: TGTGCCAGCATGGCCGGATTGTCGAACACTGAAGCTTTCTTT. Encoded protein: CASMAGLSNTEAFF.